This is a list of T cell receptor beta chains from one sample in a study of T-cell reconstitution after alpha-beta-depleted transplantation in children. TCRdb reprocessed the PCR reads with MiXCR, giving one entry per CDR3 protein. The sample yields some 600,000 distinct CDR3 sequences, 10% to 15% seen once. Sample: PBMCs, mostly from graft donor cells, taken 360 days after TCRalphabeta/CD19-depleted stem cell transplant. The receptor source for this set is a male patient younger than 18 who had a stem cell transplant for acute myeloid leukemia, so the T cells may come from the graft donor. Each CDR3 is given with its conserved first and last residue. A D gene is named only where the DNA matches it firmly. The size entry is marked missing in some rows and otherwise reads once, few, many or a size class.

V	D	J	size	CDR3	DNA
TRBV28	-	TRBJ2-7	-	CASNGKTLDLYEQYF	TGTGCCAGCAATGGGAAAACCTTGGACCTCTACGAGCAGTACTTC
TRBV20-1	-	TRBJ2-7	few	CSARDHGGEQYF	TGCAGTGCTAGAGATCACGGAGGCGAGCAGTACTTC
TRBV12-3/TRBV12-4	TRBD1	TRBJ1-5	many	CASSTGTGSQSNQPQHF	TGTGCCAGCAGCACGGGGACAGGGTCGCAGAGCAATCAGCCCCAGCATTTT
TRBV7-2	-	TRBJ1-4	few	CASSTPGLVKGPKLFF	TGTGCCAGCAGCACCCCCGGGCTCGTAAAGGGGCCAAAACTGTTTTTT
TRBV24-1	TRBD1	TRBJ2-3	few	CATSDSRDRATDTQYF	TGTGCCACCAGTGATTCGAGGGACAGGGCCACAGATACGCAGTATTTT
TRBV11-2	TRBD2	TRBJ2-4	few	CASSLQASGRGAKNIQYF	TGTGCCAGCAGCTTACAGGCTAGCGGGAGGGGAGCCAAAAACATTCAGTACTTC
TRBV29-1	TRBD1	TRBJ2-1	few	CSVVDRVEQFF	TGCAGCGTTGTGGACAGGGTTGAGCAGTTCTTC
TRBV19	-	TRBJ2-1	few	CASSVGENYNEQFF	TGTGCCAGTAGCGTCGGCGAGAATTACAATGAGCAGTTCTTC
TRBV19	TRBD2	TRBJ2-1	-	CASSYGLAGDEQFF	TGTGCCAGTAGCTACGGACTAGCGGGTGATGAGCAGTTCTTC
TRBV5-1	TRBD2	TRBJ2-1	-	CASSLVAGGPSYNEQFF	TGCGCCAGCAGCTTGGTTGCGGGAGGGCCATCCTACAATGAGCAGTTCTTC
TRBV18	-	TRBJ2-7	few	CASSPGEGEQYF	TGTGCCAGCTCACCGGGGGAAGGCGAGCAGTACTTC
TRBV20-1	TRBD2	TRBJ2-1	few	CSARDVASGSLVEQFF	TGCAGTGCCCGAGATGTGGCTAGCGGTAGCCTAGTGGAGCAGTTCTTC
TRBV4-3	-	TRBJ2-1	many	CASSQDRPKPPFF	TGCGCCAGCAGCCAAGATCGTCCAAAGCCGCCGTTCTTC
TRBV11-3	TRBD2	TRBJ2-1	few	CASSLGPGGGKFF	TGTGCCAGCAGCCTCGGTCCGGGAGGAGGAAAGTTCTTC
TRBV20-1	-	TRBJ2-7	few	CSAREGARYEQYF	TGCAGTGCTAGGGAAGGAGCCCGTTACGAGCAGTACTTC
TRBV9	-	TRBJ2-7	-	CASSVATGTMSEQYF	TGTGCCAGCAGCGTAGCTACGGGGACCATGTCGGAGCAGTACTTC